This T cell receptor (beta chain) was recorded in a study of blood T cell repertoires in COVID-19. In the study overall: Spain, Italy and the United States supplied samples that represented acute and convalescent COVID-19. PBMCs, B-cell-depleted T cells, or T cells were the source of the cDNA or gDNA that made up the material.

Per the authors' pipeline: Reference gene primers were amplified, and this amplification served to estimate nucleated cell counts. This table comes from immunoSEQ multiplex PCR, and its TCRdb copy is limited to in-frame clones, with some not included. V and J calls and clone size are given by that table; D and trimming were obtained from the DNA. The sample records 25,000 to 35,000 clones, roughly 91% being singletons. The CDR3 runs to 15 residues. In germline, CDR1 is KGHSY, CDR2 FQNENV. J gave up 5 bases and V 5 bases, and 6 bases lay outside the gene matches. Sequenced: peripheral blood. The V and J genes are TRBV16 and TRBJ1-6; 7 positions agree with TRBD1. The TCR comes from a man between 65 and 79 years old with active COVID-19. The CDR3 DNA is TGTGCCAGCAGCGGGGCAGGGGGAAATAATTCACCCCTCCACTTT. It is translated as CASSGAGGNNSPLHF. The full variable domain, its missing parts supplied by reference TRBV16 and TRBJ1-6, is GEEVAQTPKHLVRGEGQKAKLYCAPIKGHSYVFWYQQVLKNEFKFLISFQNENVFDETGMPKERFSAKCLPNSPCSLEIQATKLEDSAVYFCASSGAGGNNSPLHFGNGTRLTVT.